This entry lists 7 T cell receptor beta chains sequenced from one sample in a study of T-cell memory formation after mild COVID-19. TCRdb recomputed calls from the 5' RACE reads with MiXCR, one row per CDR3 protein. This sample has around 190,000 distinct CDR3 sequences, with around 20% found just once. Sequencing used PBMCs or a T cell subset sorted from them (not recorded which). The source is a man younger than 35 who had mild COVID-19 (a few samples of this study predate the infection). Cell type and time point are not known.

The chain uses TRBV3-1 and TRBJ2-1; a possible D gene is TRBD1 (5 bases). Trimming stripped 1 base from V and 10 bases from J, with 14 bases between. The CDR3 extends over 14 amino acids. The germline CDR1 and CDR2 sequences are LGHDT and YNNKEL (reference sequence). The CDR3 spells CASSQALGPGEQFF. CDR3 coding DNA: TGTGCCAGCAGCCAAGCACTGGGGCCTGGGGAGCAGTTCTTC.

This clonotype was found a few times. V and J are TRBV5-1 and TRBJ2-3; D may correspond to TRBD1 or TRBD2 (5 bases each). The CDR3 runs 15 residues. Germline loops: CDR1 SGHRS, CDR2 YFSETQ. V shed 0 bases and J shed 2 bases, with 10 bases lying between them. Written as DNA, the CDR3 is TGCGCCAGCAGCTTGGGGGGACGGTACACAGATACGCAGTATTTT. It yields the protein CASSLGGRYTDTQYF.

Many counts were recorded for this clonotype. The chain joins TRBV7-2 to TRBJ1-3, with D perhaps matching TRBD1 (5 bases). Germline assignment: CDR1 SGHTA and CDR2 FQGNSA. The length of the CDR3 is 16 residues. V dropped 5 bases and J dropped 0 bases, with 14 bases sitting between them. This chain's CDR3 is CASSPGTAISGNTIYF. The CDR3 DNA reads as TGTGCCAGCAGCCCTGGGACGGCGATCTCTGGAAACACCATATATTTT.

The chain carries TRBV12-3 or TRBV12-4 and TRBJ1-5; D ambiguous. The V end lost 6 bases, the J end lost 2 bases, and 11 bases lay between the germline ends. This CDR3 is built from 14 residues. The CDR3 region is CASRATAGNQPQHF. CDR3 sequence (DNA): TGTGCCAGCAGAGCCACCGCCGGCAATCAGCCCCAGCATTTT.

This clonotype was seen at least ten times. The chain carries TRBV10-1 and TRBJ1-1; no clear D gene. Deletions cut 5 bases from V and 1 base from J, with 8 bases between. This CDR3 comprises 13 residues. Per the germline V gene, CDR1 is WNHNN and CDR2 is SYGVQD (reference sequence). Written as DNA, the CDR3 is TGCGCCAGCAGTTTTAACGGGAACACTGAAGCTTTCTTT. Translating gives CASSFNGNTEAFF.

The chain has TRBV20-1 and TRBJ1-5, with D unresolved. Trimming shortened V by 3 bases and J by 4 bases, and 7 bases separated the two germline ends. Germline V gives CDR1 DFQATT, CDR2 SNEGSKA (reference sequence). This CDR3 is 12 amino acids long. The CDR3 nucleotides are TGCAGTGCTAGCCAGGCAAATCAGCCCCAGCATTTT. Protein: CSASQANQPQHF.

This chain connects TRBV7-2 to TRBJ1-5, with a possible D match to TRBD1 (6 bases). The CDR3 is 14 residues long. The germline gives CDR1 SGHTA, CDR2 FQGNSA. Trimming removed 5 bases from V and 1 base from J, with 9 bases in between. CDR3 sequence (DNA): TGTGCCAGCAGCCCGGGGACAAGCAATCAGCCCCAGCATTTT. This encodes CASSPGTSNQPQHF. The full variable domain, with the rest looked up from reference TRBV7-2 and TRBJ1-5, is GAGVSQSPSNKVTEKGKDVELRCDPISGHTALYWYRQSLGQGLEFLIYFQGNSAPDKSGLPSDRFSAERTGGSVSTLTIQRTQQEDSAVYLCASSPGTSNQPQHFGDGTRLSIL.